At least ten counts were recorded for the clone carrying this TCR beta chain. This sample is drawn from a study of T cells in Graves' hyperthyroidism and ophthalmopathy. The source material, RNA transcripts, was used to amplify TCR beta CDR3 regions. A set of HTBI primers served as the primers for a first-round RT-PCR of the TCR CDR3. MiXCR, run by TCRdb on the multiplex PCR reads, gives a single entry per CDR3 protein. The table lists under 750,000 distinct CDR3 sequences, around 20% of them singletons. The germline V gene encodes CDR1 SGHVS and CDR2 FQNEAQ. V was shortened by 9 bases and J by 0 bases, with 14 bases between the two germline ends. The CDR3 spans 14 residues.

The J gene is TRBJ1-1, the V gene TRBV7-8; tentative D call: TRBD1 (6 bases). The clonotype was recovered from a woman aged 50 to 60 with Graves' hyperthyroidism that later progressed to Graves' ophthalmopathy. Sequenced sample: blood. CDR3 in amino acids: CASFAGTMNTEAFF. For the CDR3, the DNA is TGTGCCAGTTTCGCCGGGACAATGAACACTGAAGCTTTCTTT. Combining the CDR3 with reference TRBV7-8 and TRBJ1-1 gives the whole variable domain GAGVSQSPRYKVAKRGQDVALRCDPISGHVSLFWYQQALGQGPEFLTYFQNEAQLDKSGLPSDRFFAERPEGSVSTLKIQRTQQEDSAVYLCASFAGTMNTEAFFGQGTRLTVV.